The 15 T cell receptor beta chains below all came from one sample that was sequenced in a study of spatial heterogeneity in lung cancer. Each CDR3 protein is one row after TCRdb ran MiXCR on the 5' RACE reads. The data contain 40,000 or so distinct CDR3 sequences, approximately 10% of them seen just once; the ten biggest clones take up more than 15%. This sample's time point: blood at routine non-recurrence follow-up after resection. Source: PBMCs, taken at follow-up. All receptors derive from a female donor with early-stage non-small cell lung cancer.

Ten or more counts support this clonotype. DNA of the CDR3: TGTGCCAGCAGTTTGACGACAGATACGCAGTATTTT. Residues: CASSLTTDTQYF. The V call is TRBV6-6, the J call TRBJ2-3; the D is unclear. CDR1 and CDR2 (germline): MNHNY, SVGAGI (reference sequence). V was clipped by 4 bases and J by 3 bases, with 5 bases between them. The CDR3 runs 12 residues.

This clonotype was seen just once. This chain uses TRBV7-9 with TRBJ2-7, with unresolved D. The CDR3 has 15 residues. CDR1 SEHNR and CDR2 FQNEAQ come from the germline V gene (reference sequence). Trimming removed 1 base at V and 2 bases at J, with 12 bases between. The CDR3 nucleotides read TGTGCCAGCAGCTTAGGAGCACCCGCGACCTACGAGCAGTACTTC. As protein: CASSLGAPATYEQYF.

The V and J genes are TRBV12-3 or TRBV12-4 and TRBJ2-4, with 8 positions matching TRBD1. V lost 2 bases and J lost 2; bases outside the gene matches: 2. The CDR3 runs 15 residues. CDR3 nucleotide sequence: TGTGCCAGCAGTTTATGGACAGGGACCAAAAACATTCAGTACTTC. This translates into CASSLWTGTKNIQYF.

V gene TRBV11-2 combines with J gene TRBJ1-2; D possibly corresponds to TRBD1 (6 bases). Trimming cost V 2 bases and J 0 bases, with 10 bases left between them. This CDR3 is 15 amino acids long. Germline CDR1 and CDR2: SGHAT and FQNNGV. The CDR3 reads CASSLLGDTNYGYTF. In nucleotides, the CDR3 is TGTGCCAGCAGCTTACTAGGGGACACTAACTATGGCTACACCTTC.

This clonotype was counted only a few times. This rearrangement joins TRBV12-3 or TRBV12-4 to TRBJ1-1; no firm D call. The CDR3 extends over 13 amino acids. The ends were cut back, 2 bases at V and 6 bases at J, with 10 bases in the middle. CDR3 sequence reads: CASSLQERSEAFF. CDR3 sequence (DNA): TGTGCCAGCAGTTTACAGGAAAGATCTGAAGCTTTCTTT.

This clonotype was observed at least ten times. The chain is built from TRBV27 and TRBJ1-1, with a tentative D call TRBD1 (6 bases). The CDR3 contains 15 residues. Trimming took off 2 bases at V and 4 bases at J, with 14 bases between the two ends. Germline V CDR1 and CDR2: MNHEY, SMNVEV (reference sequence). CDR3 amino acids: CASSLQGGRGTEAFF. CDR3 coding DNA: TGTGCCAGCAGTTTACAAGGGGGTCGGGGCACTGAAGCTTTCTTT.

This clonotype was seen more than once but under ten times. This sequence joins TRBV10-3 and TRBJ2-3; 12 bases fit TRBD1. Germline-derived CDR1 and CDR2 are ENHRY and SYGVKD. The CDR3 length is 17 residues. V lost 6 bases and J lost 3; bases outside the gene matches: 10. The CDR3 DNA follows: TGTGCCATCAGGCCGGGACAGGGGGCGCGAGTGACAGATACGCAGTATTTT. Protein: CAIRPGQGARVTDTQYF.

This clonotype was seen a few times. This CDR3 reads CASSLLTGLQPTNEKLFF. The CDR3 DNA follows: TGTGCCAGCAGCCTGCTGACCGGACTACAGCCAACTAATGAAAAACTGTTTTTT. The J gene is TRBJ1-4, the V gene TRBV12-3 or TRBV12-4; D remains ambiguous. The CDR3 loop spans 18 amino acids. V dropped 6 bases and J dropped 0 bases, with 20 bases sitting between them.

This clonotype was counted between two and nine times. The chain carries TRBV19 and TRBJ1-2, with D unresolved. Germline loops: CDR1 LNHDA, CDR2 SQIVND (reference sequence). CDR3 size: 14 residues. With 7 bases removed from V and 4 bases from J, the gap between germline ends came to 16 bases. CDR3 coding DNA: TGTGCCAGTACCACGAACCGGGAGCTCTATGGCTACACCTTC. The encoded protein is CASTTNRELYGYTF.

This clonotype was found many times. V usage is TRBV10-3 and J usage is TRBJ2-5; D gene ambiguous. V was shortened by 5 bases and J by 0 bases, with 4 bases between the two germline ends. Per germline, CDR1 ENHRY and CDR2 SYGVKD. The CDR3 has 12 amino acids. CDR3 DNA: TGTGCCATCAGTACCGACCAAGAGACCCAGTACTTC. Protein: CAISTDQETQYF.

In its sample, this clonotype ranks as medium-sized. The V call is TRBV28, the J call TRBJ2-3, with D unresolved. There are 11 residues in the CDR3. The germline V gene has CDR1 MDHEN and CDR2 SYDVKM. V lost 6 bases, J lost 5 bases, and 6 bases lay in between. CDR3 region: CASSHQDTQYF. The CDR3 region has the DNA TGTGCCAGCAGCCACCAAGATACGCAGTATTTT.

A few counts support this clonotype. J is TRBJ2-7 and V is TRBV18, with 8 bases identical to TRBD1. The germline CDR1 and CDR2 sequences are KGHSH and LQKENI. V trimming: 3 bases; J trimming: 5 bases; junction bases outside the gene matches: 6. This CDR3 contains 14 residues. The CDR3 loop reads CASSPLDRVDEQYF. The CDR3, as DNA: TGTGCCAGCTCACCTTTGGACAGGGTCGACGAGCAGTACTTC. Variable domain in full (rest from reference TRBV18 and TRBJ2-7): NAGVMQNPRHLVRRRGQEARLRCSPMKGHSHVYWYRQLPEEGLKFMVYLQKENIIDESGMPKERFSAEFPKEGPSILRIQQVVRGDSAAYFCASSPLDRVDEQYFGPGTRLTVT.

This clonotype has at least ten counts. V usage is TRBV12-3 or TRBV12-4 and J usage is TRBJ2-5; D is possibly TRBD1 or TRBD2 (5 bases each). The CDR3 runs to 13 residues. V lost 5 bases to trimming and J lost 4 bases, with 11 bases between them. Here the CDR3 reads CASSRDGLETQYF. For the CDR3, the DNA is TGTGCCAGCAGTCGGGACGGATTAGAGACCCAGTACTTC.

The rearrangement links TRBV3-1 to TRBJ2-7; D is unclear. V lost 4 bases and J 5 bases, leaving 18 bases between the germline ends. The V gene's germline CDR1 is LGHDT and CDR2 YNNKEL (reference sequence). CDR3 size: 15 residues. The CDR3 region has the DNA TGTGCCAGCAGCCGGATGTTGGCGGCTTCCAACGAGCAGTACTTC. It encodes CASSRMLAASNEQYF.

This clonotype was picked up a small number of times. The chain links TRBV20-1 to TRBJ2-3, with TRBD1 as a possible D gene (6 bases). Trimming pared 5 bases from V and 1 base from J, leaving 16 bases between. CDR1 is DFQATT and CDR2 is SNEGSKA in the germline V gene (reference sequence). The CDR3 covers 15 residues. CDR3 sequence (DNA): TGCAGTGCTCAAAACCGGGACATCGGCACAGATACGCAGTATTTT. Amino acids: CSAQNRDIGTDTQYF.